This passage covers 6 T cell receptor beta chains from one sample sequenced in a study of blood T cells in healthy people across ages. A second PCR of about 7 to 12 cycles used a sample-barcoded 5' primer and a J-beta primer mix. TCRdb recomputed calls from the 5' RACE reads with MiXCR, one row per CDR3 protein. The sample has 1.8 million or so distinct CDR3 sequences, roughly two fifths seen once. Input material: blood. The receptors shown here come from a human donor in good health.

The chain is built from TRBV2 and TRBJ2-3, with D perhaps TRBD2 (5 bases). Germline-derived CDR1 and CDR2 are SNHLY and FYNNEI. The CDR3 is 12 amino acids. V lost 6 bases, J lost 3 bases, and 7 bases lay in between. CDR3 residues: CASRRETDTQYF. Here the CDR3 DNA reads TGTGCCAGCAGAAGGGAGACAGATACGCAGTATTTT.

The chain carries TRBV5-1 and TRBJ2-5, with D perhaps assigned TRBD1 or TRBD2 (5 bases each). The end of the DNA aligns better with TRBJ2-7, so the J call may be wrong. This CDR3 contains 14 residues. Germline CDR1 SGHRS, CDR2 YFSETQ. CDR3 sequence reads: CASGPGQIISEQYF. Written as DNA, the CDR3 is TGCGCCAGCGGCCCGGGGCAGATAATAAGCGAGCAGTACTTC.

This clonotype has more than one count but fewer than ten. The genes are TRBV7-9 and TRBJ2-1; D perhaps matches TRBD1 (5 bases). Per the germline V gene, CDR1 is SEHNR and CDR2 is FQNEAQ (reference sequence). V was pared by 5 bases and J by 2 bases, with 10 bases between. The CDR3 spans 14 residues. The CDR3 is CASSPREPYNEQFF. CDR3 nucleotides: TGTGCCAGCAGCCCCAGGGAACCCTACAATGAGCAGTTCTTC.

The gene calls are TRBV12-3 or TRBV12-4 and TRBJ1-4; TRBD1 aligns across 7 bases. The J segment lost 6 bases and the V segment lost 5 bases, leaving 9 bases of the junction unmatched. The CDR3 is 15 amino acids. DNA for the CDR3: TGTGCCAGCAGTAATGAGGCCGACAGGGATGAAAAACTGTTTTTT. Translation: CASSNEADRDEKLFF.

The chain is built from TRBV10-3 and TRBJ2-3; either TRBD1 or TRBD2 may supply D (6 bases each). The length of the CDR3 is 15 residues. V lost 0 bases, J lost 4 bases, and 11 bases lay in between. The germline V gene encodes CDR1 ENHRY and CDR2 SYGVKD. The CDR3, as DNA: TGTGCCATCAGTGAGTCGATGGAGGGGGCAGATACGCAGTATTTT. Translating it yields CAISESMEGADTQYF.

The gene calls are TRBV29-1 and TRBJ1-1; TRBD1 matches at 7 bases. The CDR3 has 14 amino acids. Germline assignment: CDR1 SQVTM and CDR2 ANQGSEA. J lost 8 bases, V lost 4 bases, and 13 bases had no gene match. CDR3 DNA: TGCAGCGTTGTAACCGCAGGGGGTAACCTAGAAGCTTTCTTT. Translation gives CSVVTAGGNLEAFF.